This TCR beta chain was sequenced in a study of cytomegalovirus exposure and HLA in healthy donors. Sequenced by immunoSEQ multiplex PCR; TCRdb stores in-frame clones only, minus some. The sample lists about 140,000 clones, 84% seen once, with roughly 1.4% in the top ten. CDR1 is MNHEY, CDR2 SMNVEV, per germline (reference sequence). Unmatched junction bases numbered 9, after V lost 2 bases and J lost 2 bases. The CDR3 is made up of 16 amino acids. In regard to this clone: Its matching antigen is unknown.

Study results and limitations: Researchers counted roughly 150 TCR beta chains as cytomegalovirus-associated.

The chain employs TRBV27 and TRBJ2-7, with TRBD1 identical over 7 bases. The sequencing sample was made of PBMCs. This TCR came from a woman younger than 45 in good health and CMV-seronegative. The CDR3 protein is CASSLRTTGIPYEQYF. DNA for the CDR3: TGTGCCAGCAGTTTACGGACGACAGGGATTCCCTACGAGCAGTACTTC.